This T cell receptor (beta chain) was recovered during a study of cytomegalovirus exposure and HLA in healthy donors. Clones were read by immunoSEQ multiplex PCR, and TCRdb kept only the in-frame ones, dropping some. The repertoire consists of over 75,000 clones, with approximately 91% occurring once and the leading ten covering about 2.2%. This CDR3 region has 14 residues. CDR1 and CDR2 (germline): SGDLS, YYNGEE. Trimming at V came to 3 bases and at J to 5 bases, leaving 5 bases not matched to a gene. The sample comprised PBMCs. The source of this sequence is a man aged 30 to 45 in good health and CMV-seronegative. This chain joins TRBV9 and TRBJ2-5, with 9 nucleotides matching TRBD1. The CDR3: CASSARQGGETQYF. DNA of the CDR3: TGTGCCAGCAGCGCACGACAGGGGGGGGAGACCCAGTACTTC. The variable domain in full, completed from reference TRBV9 and TRBJ2-5, reads DSGVTQTPKHLITATGQRVTLRCSPRSGDLSVYWYQQSLDQGLQFLIQYYNGEERAKGNILERFSAQQFPDLHSELNLSSLELGDSALYFCASSARQGGETQYFGPGTRLLVL.